These T cell receptor beta chains were read from a single sample in a study of Ad26.COV2.S vaccination and SARS-CoV-2 variants. The protocol was immunoSEQ multiplex PCR, while the TCRdb copy is restricted to in-frame clones and leaves out a portion. The sample has roughly 500,000 clones; 87% are singletons. The sequences come from peripheral blood, collected in a trial of Ad26.COV2.S vaccine versus placebo. The receptor source for this set is a person aged 18-60 years who received the Ad26.COV2.S COVID-19 vaccine or a placebo. The CDR3 runs from the conserved cysteine through the conserved F or W. The D gene is left open where the match is weak. Some rows have no size entry. The others give once, few or many, or a class for an expanded clone.

.	TRBV19	TRBJ1-5	.	TGTGCCAGTAGTAACACGGGGAATCAGCCCCAGCATTTT	CASSNTGNQPQHF
.	TRBV6-2/TRBV6-3	TRBJ1-2	few	TGTGCCAGCAGTTACCTGTTGCAGGGTTATGGCTACACCTTC	CASSYLLQGYGYTF
.	TRBV28	TRBJ2-7	.	TGTGCCAGCAGTCCTTTGTCGGGGCGCTCCTACGAGCAGTACTTC	CASSPLSGRSYEQYF
.	TRBV27	TRBJ2-7	once	TGTGCCAGTCCTGGACGGACCTACGAGCAGTACTTC	CASPGRTYEQYF
.	TRBV5-1	TRBJ2-7	few	TGCGCCAGCAGCTGGGCGGGACAGAGCTCCTACGAGCAGTACTTC	CASSWAGQSSYEQYF
.	TRBV7-3	TRBJ2-1	.	TGTGCCAGCAGCCAATTTTCGGCAGGTGAGCAGTTCTTC	CASSQFSAGEQFF
.	TRBV7-2	TRBJ1-2	.	TGTGCCAGCAGCCCCCCGGACCGCGCTAACTATGGCTACACCTTC	CASSPPDRANYGYTF
.	TRBV6-5	TRBJ1-1	.	TGTGCCAGCGAGCCGGGGTACGAAGCTTTCTTT	CASEPGYEAFF
.	TRBV2	TRBJ1-5	.	TGTGCCAGCAGGGCCCCCGGAAGGGGAGAGGGCAATCAGCCCCAGCATTTT	CASRAPGRGEGNQPQHF
.	TRBV29-1	TRBJ2-2	.	TGCAGCGTTGAAGGACTCCCGAACACCGGGGAGCTGTTTTTT	CSVEGLPNTGELFF
TRBD2	TRBV29-1	TRBJ2-5	once	TGCAGCGTTGAAGGCTCTAGCGGCCAAGAGACCCAGTACTTC	CSVEGSSGQETQYF
.	TRBV7-8	TRBJ2-1	.	TGTGCCAGCAGCTTAGGTGGGAACTACAATGAGCAGTTCTTC	CASSLGGNYNEQFF
TRBD1	TRBV24-1	TRBJ2-5	once	TGTGCCACCAGTGATCCCCAGGGGGCCGGTGAGACCCAGTACTTC	CATSDPQGAGETQYF
TRBD1	TRBV29-1	TRBJ1-5	.	TGCAGCGTTGTCTCAGGACAGGGCAATCAGCCCCAGCATTTT	CSVVSGQGNQPQHF
TRBD2	TRBV7-2	TRBJ2-7	.	TGTGCCAGCAGTTCTAGCGGAAGCTCCTACGAGCAGTACTTC	CASSSSGSSYEQYF
TRBD1	TRBV5-4	TRBJ1-2	.	TGTGCCAGCAACAGAGGAGACAGGGACTCGTTGAACACCTTC	CASNRGDRDSLNTF
TRBD1	TRBV19	TRBJ1-2	.	TGTGCCAGTAGTATTCAGGGGGCCGGTGGCTACACCTTC	CASSIQGAGGYTF
.	TRBV7-3	TRBJ2-7	.	TGTGCCAGCAGCTTAGCGGGGCCAGGAGGCGAGCAGTACTTC	CASSLAGPGGEQYF
.	TRBV19	TRBJ2-7	.	TGTGCCAGTAGTTCACGCATGGACGGGAGCCTTTACGAGCAGTACTTC	CASSSRMDGSLYEQYF
TRBD1	TRBV13	TRBJ2-7	.	TGTGCCAGCAGCTCAGGGGGCGCGTACGAGCAGTACTTC	CASSSGGAYEQYF
TRBD1	TRBV5-1	TRBJ1-1	.	TGCGCCAGCAGCTGGGGGGACAGGCCGAACACTGAAGCTTTCTTT	CASSWGDRPNTEAFF
.	TRBV10-2	TRBJ2-1	.	TGCGCCAGCGGGCAGGGCAATGAGCAGTTCTTC	CASGQGNEQFF
.	TRBV20-1	TRBJ2-7	.	TGCAGTGCTAGTTGGGGCACGTGGTCAGGCCCCTCCTACGAGCAGTACTTC	CSASWGTWSGPSYEQYF
TRBD1	TRBV6-5	TRBJ1-5	few	TGTGCCAGCAGTTTCGGGGACAGTATGCTTCAGCCCCAGCATTTT	CASSFGDSMLQPQHF
TRBD2	TRBV18	TRBJ2-3	.	TGTGCCAGCTCACCCCTAGCGGGAGGGTCTGGAGATACGCAGTATTTT	CASSPLAGGSGDTQYF
.	TRBV27	TRBJ1-2	.	TGTGCCAGCAGTTATGATGTTCCTCTACCGGGACGCTGGAATGGCTACACCTTC	CASSYDVPLPGRWNGYTF
.	TRBV28	TRBJ2-7	.	TGTGCCAGCAGGCACACCTACGAGCAGTACTTC	CASRHTYEQYF
.	TRBV4-3	TRBJ2-1	.	TGCGCCAGCAGCCAGGCTCTGGGGGGATCCTACAATGAGCAGTTCTTC	CASSQALGGSYNEQFF